This T cell receptor (beta chain) was observed in a study of cytomegalovirus exposure and HLA in healthy donors. General study points: In a later analysis, productive TCRs from donors in an Asian-associated ancestry cluster reportedly carried fewer N-insertions than the cohort mean. In a later analysis, most CMV-associated TCR beta chains appeared HLA-restricted. Reports indicate that TCR beta sequences accurately predicted the HLA-A and HLA-B alleles of most subjects.

The V and J ends lost 7 bases and 4 bases respectively, with 13 bases between them. Germline-derived CDR1 and CDR2 are SQVTM and ANQGSEA. The CDR3 extends over 12 amino acids. As to this clone: The antigen is not known.

PCR used 60 Vbeta primers and 13 Jbeta primers. The assay was immunoSEQ multiplex PCR, and TCRdb's table has in-frame clones only and misses some. The repertoire has 100,000 to 150,000 clones, about three quarters of them found once; the top ten carry about 13%. The sample taken for sequencing was PBMCs. The gene calls are TRBV29-1 and TRBJ1-2, with a possible D match to TRBD1 (6 bases). This receptor was taken from a woman in her fifties or sixties in good health and CMV-seropositive. The CDR3 DNA sequence: TGCAGCGACACCAGGGGTGCCTATGGCTACACCTTC. It specifies CSDTRGAYGYTF. Combining the CDR3 with reference TRBV29-1 and TRBJ1-2 gives the whole variable domain SAVISQKPSRDICQRGTSLTIQCQVDSQVTMMFWYRQQPGQSLTLIATANQGSEATYESGFVIDKFPISRPNLTFSTLTVSNMSPEDSSIYLCSDTRGAYGYTFGSGTRLTVV.